This T cell receptor (beta chain) appears in the sequencing data of a study of T cells in Graves' hyperthyroidism and ophthalmopathy. PBMCs came from more than 9 ml fresh peripheral blood. V shed 6 bases and J shed 7 bases, with 15 bases lying between them. The CDR3 has 13 amino acids. CDR1 PRHDT and CDR2 FYEKMQ come from the germline V gene (reference sequence). Amplified TCR beta CDR3 regions came from RNA transcripts. The study used the HTBI primer set for a first-round RT-PCR of the TCR CDR3. TCRdb fed the multiplex PCR reads into MiXCR, producing one record per CDR3 protein. The data hold approximately 600,000 distinct CDR3 sequences, with less than 25% observed a single time. Overall study findings and caveats: From stable hyperthyroidism, ophthalmopathy was separated by a 13 V-J model. Expanded thyroid clonotypes (above 0.001) were mostly also found in blood.

As to this clonotype: Its antigen is unknown.

The clonotype originates from a man aged 25 to 40 with Graves' ophthalmopathy. This chain joins TRBV13 and TRBJ1-2, with a tentative D call TRBD1 (6 bases). What was sequenced was blood. The CDR3 region has the DNA TGTGCCAGCAGTTACGACAGGCTGCGTGGCTACACCTTC. Its translation: CASSYDRLRGYTF.